One sample yielded the 11 T cell receptor beta chains listed below, sequenced in a study of cytomegalovirus exposure and HLA in healthy donors. This PCR relied on a set of 60 Vbeta primers and 13 Jbeta primers. Sequenced by immunoSEQ multiplex PCR; TCRdb stores in-frame clones only, minus some. The sample shows roughly 120,000 clones, and about 2.2% sits with its ten largest clones. The specimen sequenced was PBMCs. Receptors were obtained from a man aged 35-49 years in good health and CMV-seronegative.

V gene TRBV30 combines with J gene TRBJ2-7; 8 bases align to TRBD1. CDR1 and CDR2 from the germline V gene are GTSNPN and SVGIG (reference sequence). V was pared by 8 bases and J by 7 bases, with 13 bases of the junction left unmatched. This CDR3 has 13 amino acids. This CDR3 is CAGEGTGRWEQYF. The CDR3 DNA follows: TGTGCCGGCGAAGGGACAGGAAGGTGGGAGCAGTACTTC.

The chain joins TRBV11-2 to TRBJ2-3; perhaps TRBD1 as D (5 bases). The germline CDR1 and CDR2 sequences are SGHAT and FQNNGV. There are 16 residues in the CDR3. V shed 10 bases and J shed 0 bases, with 20 bases lying between them. The CDR3 DNA is TGTGCCACCAGTTTAGGGGCAATATCTAGCACAGATACGCAGTATTTT. Translated: CATSLGAISSTDTQYF. The variable domain in full, with the rest retrieved from reference TRBV11-2 and TRBJ2-3, is EAGVAQSPRYKIIEKRQSVAFWCNPISGHATLYWYQQILGQGPKLLIQFQNNGVVDDSQLPKDRFSAERLKGVDSTLKIQPAKLEDSAVYLCATSLGAISSTDTQYFGPGTRLTVL.

The chain links TRBV19 to TRBJ1-1, with 7 bases lining up with TRBD1. Looked up from germline, CDR1 is LNHDA and CDR2 is SQIVND (reference sequence). The CDR3 totals 15 residues. V lost 6 bases and J lost 1; bases outside the gene matches: 8. CDR3 in DNA: TGTGCCAGTAGCTCCGGGACAGTAAAGAACACTGAAGCTTTCTTT. It yields the protein CASSSGTVKNTEAFF.

The CDR3 protein is CASSFTTGEETQYF. In DNA, the CDR3 is TGTGCCAGCAGCTTCACGACAGGGGAAGAGACCCAGTACTTC. The chain joins TRBV7-8 to TRBJ2-5; TRBD1 matches at 8 bases. The CDR3 consists of 14 residues. The ends lost 3 bases at V and 3 bases at J; junction bases unmatched: 3. Germline values: CDR1 SGHVS, CDR2 FQNEAQ.

This chain uses TRBV29-1 with TRBJ2-7, with 7 bases identical to TRBD1. Germline lookup yields CDR1 SQVTM and CDR2 ANQGSEA. Unmatched junction bases numbered 13, after V lost 1 base and J lost 4 bases. The CDR3 is 16 amino acids. The CDR3 sequence is CSVEGARAGTEYEQYF. In DNA form, the CDR3 reads TGCAGCGTTGAAGGGGCCCGCGCCGGGACAGAATACGAGCAGTACTTC.

J is TRBJ2-7 and V is TRBV5-4; TRBD1 matches at 7 bases. There are 14 residues in the CDR3. V was clipped by 0 bases and J by 4 bases; unmatched bases: 4. Germline V lookup: CDR1 SGHNT, CDR2 YYREEE (reference sequence). DNA of the CDR3: TGTGCCAGCAGCTTGGAGGGGGCTTCGTACGAGCAGTACTTC. Protein product: CASSLEGASYEQYF.

The chain couples TRBV9 to TRBJ1-5; D ambiguous. The CDR3 is 16 amino acids. V shed 0 bases and J shed 3 bases, with 13 bases lying between them. Germline V lookup: CDR1 SGDLS, CDR2 YYNGEE. CDR3 region: CASSVGEGSPNQPQHF. As DNA, the CDR3 is TGTGCCAGCAGCGTAGGGGAAGGGAGCCCCAATCAGCCCCAGCATTTT.

The chain employs TRBV4-1 and TRBJ1-1; D remains ambiguous. Between the trimmed V and J ends, which lost 3 bases and 0 bases, there was a span of 17 bases. The CDR3 loop spans 17 amino acids. The germline CDR1 and CDR2 sequences are MGHRA and YSYEKL. CDR3 sequence reads: CASSQEDGDTMNTEAFF. CDR3 DNA sequence: TGCGCCAGCAGCCAGGAGGACGGGGATACTATGAACACTGAAGCTTTCTTT.

V gene TRBV19 combines with J gene TRBJ2-2; 8 nucleotides line up with TRBD2. The V gene's germline CDR1 is LNHDA and CDR2 SQIVND (reference sequence). The CDR3 sequence is 14 residues long. V was pared by 2 bases and J by 5 bases, with 1 base of the junction left unmatched. The CDR3 DNA sequence: TGTGCCAGTAGTATACGGGAGGGGACCGGGGAGCTGTTTTTT. Translation gives CASSIREGTGELFF.

The rearrangement joins TRBV10-3 to TRBJ1-1; D perhaps matches TRBD1 (5 bases). With 0 bases removed from V and 1 base from J, the gap between germline ends came to 9 bases. The germline gives CDR1 ENHRY, CDR2 SYGVKD. The CDR3 loop spans 15 amino acids. CDR3 sequence: CAISESPGGNTEAFF. The CDR3 coding sequence is TGTGCCATCAGTGAGTCCCCGGGGGGGAACACTGAAGCTTTCTTT.

The rearrangement links TRBV19 to TRBJ2-5; a weak D match, TRBD1 (6 bases). The DNA end is more similar to TRBJ2-7, so the J call may be wrong. Germline V gene sequence: CDR1 LNHDA, CDR2 SQIVND (reference sequence). The CDR3 totals 14 residues. CDR3 region: CASSMRTDYYEQYF. The CDR3 DNA is TGTGCCAGTAGTATGCGGACAGACTACTACGAGCAGTACTTC.